Listed below are T cell receptor beta chains from one sample, sequenced in a study of shared clonotypes between healthy human individuals. Data came from immunoSEQ multiplex PCR; TCRdb stores just in-frame clones and leaves some out. There are more than 400,000 clones in the sample; over 70% occur only once, and about 12% lies in the top ten. Material for sequencing was PBMCs. The source is a woman in her 40s in good health. Some clones in this sample may be carry-over from other donors' samples. Both conserved end residues are part of each CDR3. A D gene is named only where the DNA matches it firmly. Part of the rows lack a size; the others show once, few, many or a class for expanded clones.

abundance: NA; j_gene: TRBJ2-7; v_gene: TRBV6-5; d_gene: TRBD1; CDR3nt: TGTGCCAGCAGCCGACAGGGGGTACCCTACGAGCAGTACTTC; CDR3aa: CASSRQGVPYEQYF
abundance: NA; j_gene: TRBJ1-2; v_gene: TRBV28; d_gene: TRBD1; CDR3nt: TGTGCCAGCAGTAAGGGACAGGGGTATTACACCTTC; CDR3aa: CASSKGQGYYTF
abundance: once; j_gene: TRBJ1-4; v_gene: TRBV11-2; d_gene: TRBD1; CDR3nt: TGTGCCAGCAGCCCGACAGGGCTGGGGGATGAAAAACTGTTTTTT; CDR3aa: CASSPTGLGDEKLFF
abundance: NA; j_gene: TRBJ2-5; v_gene: TRBV2; d_gene: TRBD2; CDR3nt: TGTGCCAGCAGTGAAGAAGCGGGGAGCGGGGAGACCCAGTACTTC; CDR3aa: CASSEEAGSGETQYF
abundance: NA; j_gene: TRBJ2-1; v_gene: TRBV4-2; d_gene: NA; CDR3nt: TGTGCCAGCAGCCAAGATGATCGGGTTTCGAATGAGCAGTTCTTC; CDR3aa: CASSQDDRVSNEQFF
abundance: once; j_gene: TRBJ2-5; v_gene: TRBV10-2; d_gene: TRBD2; CDR3nt: TGCGCCAGCAGTGACCTACTAGCGGGAGGGCAAGAGACCCAGTACTTC; CDR3aa: CASSDLLAGGQETQYF
abundance: NA; j_gene: TRBJ2-3; v_gene: TRBV5-4; d_gene: TRBD2; CDR3nt: TGTGCCAGCAGCTCCCGACTAGCGGGAGAAACAGATACGCAGTATTTT; CDR3aa: CASSSRLAGETDTQYF
abundance: NA; j_gene: TRBJ1-3; v_gene: TRBV7-2; d_gene: NA; CDR3nt: TGTGCCAGCAGCTTACAGGGTACTCGTGTGGGAAACACCATATATTTT; CDR3aa: CASSLQGTRVGNTIYF
abundance: NA; j_gene: TRBJ2-3; v_gene: TRBV30; d_gene: NA; CDR3nt: TGTGCCTGGAGTGTATTCCTTTCGGCAGGCCGAGGGGATACGCAGTATTTT; CDR3aa: CAWSVFLSAGRGDTQYF
abundance: NA; j_gene: TRBJ2-7; v_gene: TRBV14; d_gene: TRBD1; CDR3nt: TGTGCCAGCAGCCAAGACCCACTCGGGACAGGGAGGGACGAGCAGTACTTC; CDR3aa: CASSQDPLGTGRDEQYF
abundance: NA; j_gene: TRBJ1-2; v_gene: TRBV29-1; d_gene: NA; CDR3nt: TGCAGCGTTGCTGTTGGGGATCTCCCCGGACAGGGCTACACCTTC; CDR3aa: CSVAVGDLPGQGYTF
abundance: NA; j_gene: TRBJ2-1; v_gene: TRBV7-2; d_gene: TRBD1; CDR3nt: TGTGCCAGCAGCTTAGCCGGGACAGGGGGCAATGAGCAGTTCTTC; CDR3aa: CASSLAGTGGNEQFF
abundance: NA; j_gene: TRBJ2-7; v_gene: TRBV28; d_gene: NA; CDR3nt: TGTGCCAGCAGCCCTCCGGGGGAGGCGACCTACGAGCAGTACTTC; CDR3aa: CASSPPGEATYEQYF
abundance: NA; j_gene: TRBJ2-3; v_gene: TRBV4-1; d_gene: NA; CDR3nt: TGCGCCAGCAGCCAAGATAGCAGCCGGGCTACGCAGTATTTT; CDR3aa: CASSQDSSRATQYF
abundance: NA; j_gene: TRBJ2-2; v_gene: TRBV11-3; d_gene: NA; CDR3nt: TGTGCCACCGAAAGCCGGGGAAGCGGGGAGCTGTTTTTT; CDR3aa: CATESRGSGELFF
abundance: NA; j_gene: TRBJ2-3; v_gene: TRBV9; d_gene: NA; CDR3nt: TGTGCCAGCAGCGTAACGGCGGGAAGCACAGATACGCAGTATTTT; CDR3aa: CASSVTAGSTDTQYF
abundance: once; j_gene: TRBJ2-4; v_gene: TRBV28; d_gene: NA; CDR3nt: TGTGCCAGCAGTTATGGCGCATCCAAAAACATTCAGTACTTC; CDR3aa: CASSYGASKNIQYF
abundance: NA; j_gene: TRBJ1-2; v_gene: TRBV7-3; d_gene: NA; CDR3nt: TGTGCCAGCAGCTTAAGGTCAGGACTACCTAACTATGGCTACACCTTC; CDR3aa: CASSLRSGLPNYGYTF
abundance: NA; j_gene: TRBJ1-2; v_gene: TRBV2; d_gene: NA; CDR3nt: TGTGCCAGCAGACCCCGGTCCGGGGCCCCCTATGGCTACACCTTC; CDR3aa: CASRPRSGAPYGYTF
abundance: many; j_gene: TRBJ1-6; v_gene: TRBV30; d_gene: NA; CDR3nt: TGTGCCTGGAGTGGGGGTATTACCGCTTCACCCCTCCACTTT; CDR3aa: CAWSGGITASPLHF
abundance: NA; j_gene: TRBJ2-3; v_gene: TRBV4-1; d_gene: TRBD1; CDR3nt: TGCGCCAGCAGTTTACAGGGGTTTGTAACAGATACGCAGTATTTT; CDR3aa: CASSLQGFVTDTQYF
abundance: NA; j_gene: TRBJ2-3; v_gene: TRBV5-1; d_gene: NA; CDR3nt: TGCGCCAGCAGCATTAGCGTTGGCACAGATACGCAGTATTTT; CDR3aa: CASSISVGTDTQYF
abundance: NA; j_gene: TRBJ2-1; v_gene: TRBV4-2; d_gene: NA; CDR3nt: TGTGCCAGCAGCCAAGATATGGGTGAGCAGTTCTTC; CDR3aa: CASSQDMGEQFF
abundance: NA; j_gene: TRBJ2-3; v_gene: TRBV7-9; d_gene: NA; CDR3nt: TGTGCCAGCAGCTTGGGCTTTAGCACAGATACGCAGTATTTT; CDR3aa: CASSLGFSTDTQYF
abundance: many; j_gene: TRBJ1-2; v_gene: TRBV28; d_gene: NA; CDR3nt: TGTGCCAGCAGTCGCCCCGGGACGACAGGTGCCCACTATGGCTACACCTTC; CDR3aa: CASSRPGTTGAHYGYTF
abundance: NA; j_gene: TRBJ2-2; v_gene: TRBV27; d_gene: NA; CDR3nt: TGTGCCAGCAGTTTATCGTGGGCTGCCGGGACCGGGGAGCTGTTTTTT; CDR3aa: CASSLSWAAGTGELFF
abundance: NA; j_gene: TRBJ1-2; v_gene: TRBV30; d_gene: TRBD1; CDR3nt: TGTGCCTGGGAGACAGGGACACCCACCTTC; CDR3aa: CAWETGTPTF
abundance: once; j_gene: TRBJ2-2; v_gene: TRBV18; d_gene: TRBD2; CDR3nt: TGTGCCAGCTCAGCTAGCGGGAGAACGAACGGGGAGCTGTTTTTT; CDR3aa: CASSASGRTNGELFF
abundance: few; j_gene: TRBJ2-7; v_gene: TRBV4-3; d_gene: NA; CDR3nt: TGCGCCAGCAGCCAAGATCTATCCAGCATCTACGAGCAGTACTTC; CDR3aa: CASSQDLSSIYEQYF
abundance: NA; j_gene: TRBJ1-1; v_gene: TRBV2; d_gene: NA; CDR3nt: TGTGCCAGCAGTGAAGAGGGGGTAGGGAGCACTGAAGCTTTCTTT; CDR3aa: CASSEEGVGSTEAFF
abundance: NA; j_gene: TRBJ2-3; v_gene: TRBV6-6; d_gene: NA; CDR3nt: TGTGCCAGCAGCGAGACAAGAGTTGCCCTGGATACGCAGTATTTT; CDR3aa: CASSETRVALDTQYF
abundance: few; j_gene: TRBJ2-5; v_gene: TRBV2; d_gene: TRBD2; CDR3nt: TGTGCCAGCCTCCGGACTAGCGGGAAAAAGGAGACCCAGTACTTC; CDR3aa: CASLRTSGKKETQYF
abundance: many; j_gene: TRBJ1-5; v_gene: TRBV6-1; d_gene: NA; CDR3nt: TGTGCCAGCAGTGAGGACAGATATCAGCCCCAGCATTTT; CDR3aa: CASSEDRYQPQHF
abundance: NA; j_gene: TRBJ2-3; v_gene: TRBV30; d_gene: NA; CDR3nt: TGTGCTGGAGATCTAGTCGGCTCAGATACGCAGTATTTT; CDR3aa: CAGDLVGSDTQYF
abundance: NA; j_gene: TRBJ1-5; v_gene: TRBV7-9; d_gene: NA; CDR3nt: TGTGCCAGCAGCTCCCACGGGGTCCATCAGCCCCAGCATTTT; CDR3aa: CASSSHGVHQPQHF
abundance: NA; j_gene: TRBJ2-1; v_gene: TRBV2; d_gene: NA; CDR3nt: TGTGCCAGCAGCACCCTGGGGTACAATGAGCAGTTCTTC; CDR3aa: CASSTLGYNEQFF
abundance: NA; j_gene: TRBJ2-2; v_gene: TRBV18; d_gene: NA; CDR3nt: TGTGCCAGCTCACCTGACAGCCTTTACACCGGGGAGCTGTTTTTT; CDR3aa: CASSPDSLYTGELFF
abundance: NA; j_gene: TRBJ2-7; v_gene: TRBV6-6; d_gene: TRBD2; CDR3nt: TGTGCCAGCAGTTCCGGGACTAGCGGGAGAAACGAGCAGTACTTC; CDR3aa: CASSSGTSGRNEQYF
abundance: NA; j_gene: TRBJ1-4; v_gene: TRBV30; d_gene: NA; CDR3nt: TGTGCCTGGAGGCCCCCGGGACCTGAAGAAAAACTGTTTTTT; CDR3aa: CAWRPPGPEEKLFF
abundance: NA; j_gene: TRBJ1-4; v_gene: TRBV11-2; d_gene: TRBD1; CDR3nt: TGTGCCAGCAGCTACGGGACAGGGATTGAAAAACTGTTTTTT; CDR3aa: CASSYGTGIEKLFF
abundance: many; j_gene: TRBJ2-5; v_gene: TRBV6-6; d_gene: TRBD1; CDR3nt: TGTGCCAGCAGTAAGACAGGGCCCCAAGAGACCCAGTACTTC; CDR3aa: CASSKTGPQETQYF
abundance: NA; j_gene: TRBJ1-5; v_gene: TRBV28; d_gene: NA; CDR3nt: TGTGCAACCGGGGGGGCAGGAGATCAGCCCCAGCATTTT; CDR3aa: CATGGAGDQPQHF
abundance: once; j_gene: TRBJ2-3; v_gene: TRBV7-3; d_gene: NA; CDR3nt: TGTGCCAGCAGTAGGTTGAGCAACACAGATACGCAGTATTTT; CDR3aa: CASSRLSNTDTQYF
abundance: few; j_gene: TRBJ2-7; v_gene: TRBV5-5; d_gene: NA; CDR3nt: TGTGCCAGCAGCTTTGGGGTGACAGCCTACGAGCAGTACTTC; CDR3aa: CASSFGVTAYEQYF
abundance: NA; j_gene: TRBJ2-2; v_gene: TRBV11-3; d_gene: TRBD1; CDR3nt: TGTGCCAGCAGCTCGCAGACAGGGGGGAGCACCGGGGAGCTGTTTTTT; CDR3aa: CASSSQTGGSTGELFF
abundance: NA; j_gene: TRBJ2-2; v_gene: TRBV7-8; d_gene: NA; CDR3nt: TGTGCCAGCAGCCTAAGAACCAAAACCCTGAACACCGGGGAGCTGTTTTTT; CDR3aa: CASSLRTKTLNTGELFF
abundance: NA; j_gene: TRBJ2-1; v_gene: TRBV4-2; d_gene: TRBD2; CDR3nt: TGTGCCAGCAGCCAAGGTGGGCTAGCGGGAGTCAATGAGCAGTTCTTC; CDR3aa: CASSQGGLAGVNEQFF
abundance: NA; j_gene: TRBJ2-7; v_gene: TRBV9; d_gene: NA; CDR3nt: TGTGCCAGCAGCCAGACCGGAGTCCTCCCCGCCGAGCAGTACTTC; CDR3aa: CASSQTGVLPAEQYF
abundance: NA; j_gene: TRBJ2-5; v_gene: TRBV6-6; d_gene: TRBD2; CDR3nt: TGTGCCAGCAGTTCGAGCGGGAGTCCGTTGGAGACCCAGTACTTC; CDR3aa: CASSSSGSPLETQYF
abundance: once; j_gene: TRBJ1-2; v_gene: TRBV27; d_gene: TRBD1; CDR3nt: TGTGCCAGCAGTTTAAACAGGGGCGCCACTGGCTACACCTTC; CDR3aa: CASSLNRGATGYTF
abundance: NA; j_gene: TRBJ2-1; v_gene: TRBV28; d_gene: TRBD2; CDR3nt: TGTGCCAGCAGTTCCCGCGGGGCGGGAGGGTTCTACAATGAGCAGTTCTTC; CDR3aa: CASSSRGAGGFYNEQFF
abundance: once; j_gene: TRBJ2-7; v_gene: TRBV6-1; d_gene: TRBD1; CDR3nt: TGTGCCAGCAGTGAAGTGGACAGGGGCCTGATCGAGCAGTACTTC; CDR3aa: CASSEVDRGLIEQYF
abundance: NA; j_gene: TRBJ1-4; v_gene: TRBV5-4; d_gene: TRBD1; CDR3nt: TGTGCCAGCAGCTTGGGACAGGGCGCTAATGAAAAACTGTTTTTT; CDR3aa: CASSLGQGANEKLFF